This TCR beta chain comes out of a study of OX40 agonist ivuxolimab in advanced cancers. Produced via immunoSEQ multiplex PCR; TCRdb's table is partial and in-frame only. The sample records some 71,000 clones, 86% being singletons. The sequence was obtained from an adult with an advanced solid tumor such as melanoma, head and neck, liver or kidney cancer. The specimen comprised CD4+ or CD8+ T cells sorted from blood, sampled in a trial of the OX40 agonist ivuxolimab.

The CDR3 DNA is TGTGCCAGCAGTGCCAGGGGGAGGGCCCTCTTTAGCAATCAGCCCCAGCATTTT. It codes for CASSARGRALFSNQPQHF. The V call is TRBV6-1, the J call TRBJ1-5, with TRBD1 identical over 7 bases. Germline V CDR1 and CDR2: MNHNS, SASEGT. V gave up 4 bases and J gave up 0 bases; unmatched junction bases: 12. This CDR3 spans 18 amino acids.